The T cell receptor (beta chain) under discussion was sequenced for a study of T-cell reconstitution after alpha-beta-depleted transplantation in children. Points from the study as a whole: Newly produced T cells mostly accounted for T-cell counts and diversity one year post-transplant. Several hundred expanded graft clones reportedly supplied alpha-beta T cells about two months after transplant. The high TCRbeta diversity at day 60 in some patients came from surviving recipient T cells and thymic progenitors.

This sample's TCRbeta library carried unique molecular identifier barcodes. TCRdb reprocessed the PCR reads via MiXCR and lists one record per CDR3 protein. Of hundreds of thousands of distinct CDR3 sequences in the sample, around 15% were seen once. V gave up 2 bases and J gave up 7 bases; unmatched junction bases: 8. The length of the CDR3 is 15 residues. The table lists this clonotype with a few counts. Its antigen remains unidentified. The receptor was derived from a male patient aged 2-9 years who had a stem cell transplant for acute lymphoblastic leukemia, so the T cells may come from the graft donor. The material sequenced was PBMCs, mostly from graft donor cells, taken 360 days after TCRalphabeta/CD19-depleted stem cell transplant. The chain recombines TRBV23-1 with TRBJ2-1, with 7 bases that match TRBD2. TRBV23-1 has ORF status, its function being uncertain. The CDR3 here is CASSQRREFKNEQFF. CDR3 coding DNA: TGCGCCAGCAGTCAACGGCGGGAGTTTAAGAATGAGCAGTTCTTC.